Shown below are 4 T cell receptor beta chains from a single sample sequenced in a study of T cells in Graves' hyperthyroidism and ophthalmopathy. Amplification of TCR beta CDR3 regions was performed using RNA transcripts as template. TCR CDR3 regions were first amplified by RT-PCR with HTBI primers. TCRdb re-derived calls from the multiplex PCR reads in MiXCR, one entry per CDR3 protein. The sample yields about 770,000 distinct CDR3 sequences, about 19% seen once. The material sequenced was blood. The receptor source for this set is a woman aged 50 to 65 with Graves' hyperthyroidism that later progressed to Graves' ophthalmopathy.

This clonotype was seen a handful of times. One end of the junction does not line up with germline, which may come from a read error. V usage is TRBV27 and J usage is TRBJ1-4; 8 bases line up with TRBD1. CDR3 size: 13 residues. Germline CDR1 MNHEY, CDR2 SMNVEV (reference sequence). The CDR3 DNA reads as TGTGCCAGCGGCCAGGGGGCGAACGAAAAACCGTTTTTT. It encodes CASGQGANEKPFF.

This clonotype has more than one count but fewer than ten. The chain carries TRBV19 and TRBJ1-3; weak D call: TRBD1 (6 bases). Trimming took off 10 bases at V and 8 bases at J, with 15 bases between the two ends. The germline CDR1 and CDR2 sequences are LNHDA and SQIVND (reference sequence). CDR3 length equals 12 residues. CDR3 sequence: CAIGGELDTIYF. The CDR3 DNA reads TGTGCCATCGGGGGCGAGCTTGACACCATATATTTT.

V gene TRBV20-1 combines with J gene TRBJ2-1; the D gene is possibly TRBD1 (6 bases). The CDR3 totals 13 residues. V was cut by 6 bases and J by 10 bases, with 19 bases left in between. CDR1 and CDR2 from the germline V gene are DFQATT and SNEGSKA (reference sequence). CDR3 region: CSASPETGREQFF. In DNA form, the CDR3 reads TGCAGTGCCAGCCCAGAAACAGGGCGGGAGCAGTTCTTC.

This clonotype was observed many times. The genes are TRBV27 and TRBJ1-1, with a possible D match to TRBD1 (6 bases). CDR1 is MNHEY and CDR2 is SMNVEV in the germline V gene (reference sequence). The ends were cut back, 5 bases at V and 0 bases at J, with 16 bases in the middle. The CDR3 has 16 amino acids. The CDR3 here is CASSLWTEGMNTEAFF. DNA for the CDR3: TGTGCCAGCAGTCTCTGGACAGAGGGGATGAACACTGAAGCTTTCTTT.